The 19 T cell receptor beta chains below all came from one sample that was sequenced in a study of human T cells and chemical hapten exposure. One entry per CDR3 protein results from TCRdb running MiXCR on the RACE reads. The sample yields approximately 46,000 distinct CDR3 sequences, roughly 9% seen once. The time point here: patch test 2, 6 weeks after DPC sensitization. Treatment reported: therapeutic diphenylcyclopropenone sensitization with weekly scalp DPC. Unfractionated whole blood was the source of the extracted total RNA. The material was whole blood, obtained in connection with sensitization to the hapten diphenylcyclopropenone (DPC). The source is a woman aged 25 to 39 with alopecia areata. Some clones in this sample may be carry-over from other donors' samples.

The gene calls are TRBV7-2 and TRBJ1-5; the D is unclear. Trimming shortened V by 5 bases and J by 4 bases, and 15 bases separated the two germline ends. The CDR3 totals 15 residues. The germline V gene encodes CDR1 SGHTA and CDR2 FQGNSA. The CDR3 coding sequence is TGTGCCAGCAGCATTGACCCAACAGCTAATCAGCCCCAGCATTTT. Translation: CASSIDPTANQPQHF.

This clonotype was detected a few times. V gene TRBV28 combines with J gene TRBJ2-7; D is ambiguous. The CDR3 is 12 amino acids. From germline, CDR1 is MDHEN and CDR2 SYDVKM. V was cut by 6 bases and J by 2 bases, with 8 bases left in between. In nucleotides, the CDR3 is TGTGCCAGCAGCCGAACTACCTACGAGCAGTACTTC. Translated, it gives CASSRTTYEQYF. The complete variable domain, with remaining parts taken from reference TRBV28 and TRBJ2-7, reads DVKVTQSSRYLVKRTGEKVFLECVQDMDHENMFWYRQDPGLGLRLIYFSYDVKMKEKGDIPEGYSVSREKKERFSLILESASTNQTSMYLCASSRTTYEQYFGPGTRLTVT.

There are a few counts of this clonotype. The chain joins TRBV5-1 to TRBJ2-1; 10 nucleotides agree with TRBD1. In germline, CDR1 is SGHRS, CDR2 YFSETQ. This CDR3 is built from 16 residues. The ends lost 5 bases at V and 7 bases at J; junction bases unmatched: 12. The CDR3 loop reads CASSSGTGDSGNEQFF. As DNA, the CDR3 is TGCGCCAGCAGTTCCGGGACAGGGGACTCGGGGAATGAGCAGTTCTTC.

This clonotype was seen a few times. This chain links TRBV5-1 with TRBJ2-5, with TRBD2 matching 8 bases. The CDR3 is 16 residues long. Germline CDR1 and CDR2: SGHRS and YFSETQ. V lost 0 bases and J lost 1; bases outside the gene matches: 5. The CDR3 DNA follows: TGCGCCAGCAGCTTGGAAGCGGGGGCCATCCAAGAGACCCAGTACTTC. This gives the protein CASSLEAGAIQETQYF. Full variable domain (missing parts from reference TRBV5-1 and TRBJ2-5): KAGVTQTPRYLIKTRGQQVTLSCSPISGHRSVSWYQQTPGQGLQFLFEYFSETQRNKGNFPGRFSGRQFSNSRSEMNVSTLELGDSALYLCASSLEAGAIQETQYFGPGTRLLVL.

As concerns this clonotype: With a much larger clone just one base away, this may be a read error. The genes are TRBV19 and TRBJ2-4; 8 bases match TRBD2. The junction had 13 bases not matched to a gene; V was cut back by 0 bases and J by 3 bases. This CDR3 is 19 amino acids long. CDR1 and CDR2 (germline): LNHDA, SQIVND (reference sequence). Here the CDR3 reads CASSIENYAGGLVKNIQYF. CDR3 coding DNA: TGTGCCAGTAGTATAGAAAACTATGCGGGGGGCTTGGTCAAAAACATTCAGTACTTC. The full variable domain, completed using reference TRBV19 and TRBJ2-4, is DGGITQSPKYLFRKEGQNVTLSCEQNLNHDAMYWYRQDPGQGLRLIYYSQIVNDFQKGDIAEGYSVSREKKESFPLTVTSAQKNPTAFYLCASSIENYAGGLVKNIQYFGAGTRLSVL.

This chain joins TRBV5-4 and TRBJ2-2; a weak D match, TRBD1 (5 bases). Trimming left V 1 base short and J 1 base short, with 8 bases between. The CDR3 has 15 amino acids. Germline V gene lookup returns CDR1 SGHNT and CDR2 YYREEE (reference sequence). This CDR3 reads CASSLNTGNTGELFF. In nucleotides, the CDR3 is TGTGCCAGCAGCTTGAATACAGGGAACACCGGGGAGCTGTTTTTT.

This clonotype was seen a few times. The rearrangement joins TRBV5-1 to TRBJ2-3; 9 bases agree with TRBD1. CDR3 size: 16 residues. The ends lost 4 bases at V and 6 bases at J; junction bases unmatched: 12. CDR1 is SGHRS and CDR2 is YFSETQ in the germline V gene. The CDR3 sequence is CASSHYGQGSVDTQYF. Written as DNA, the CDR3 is TGCGCCAGCAGCCATTATGGACAGGGGAGCGTTGATACGCAGTATTTT.

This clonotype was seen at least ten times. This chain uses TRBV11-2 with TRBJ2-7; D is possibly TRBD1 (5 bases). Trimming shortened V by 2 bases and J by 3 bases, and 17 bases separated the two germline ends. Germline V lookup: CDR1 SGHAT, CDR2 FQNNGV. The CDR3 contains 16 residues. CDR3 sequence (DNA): TGTGCCAGCAGCTTAATGGCTCCAGGGCAGAACTACGAGCAGTACTTC. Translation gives CASSLMAPGQNYEQYF.

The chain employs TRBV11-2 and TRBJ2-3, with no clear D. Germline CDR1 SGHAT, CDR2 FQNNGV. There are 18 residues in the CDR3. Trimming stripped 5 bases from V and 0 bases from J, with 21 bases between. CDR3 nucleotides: TGTGCCAGCAGCCTCAATACCCCTAGGCCCCCAAGCACAGATACGCAGTATTTT. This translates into CASSLNTPRPPSTDTQYF.

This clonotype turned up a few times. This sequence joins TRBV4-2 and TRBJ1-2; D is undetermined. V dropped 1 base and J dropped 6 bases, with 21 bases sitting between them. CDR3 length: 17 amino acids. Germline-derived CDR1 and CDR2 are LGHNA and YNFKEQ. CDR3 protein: CASSQGPGPFIWDGYTF. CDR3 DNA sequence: TGTGCCAGCAGCCAAGGACCCGGGCCGTTCATCTGGGATGGCTACACCTTC.

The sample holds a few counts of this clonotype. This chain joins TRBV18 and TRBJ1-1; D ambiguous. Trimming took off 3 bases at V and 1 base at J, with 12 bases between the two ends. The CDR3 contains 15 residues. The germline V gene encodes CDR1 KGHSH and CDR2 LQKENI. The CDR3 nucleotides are TGTGCCAGCTCACCGGCGGGCCTTGGGAACACTGAAGCTTTCTTT. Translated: CASSPAGLGNTEAFF.

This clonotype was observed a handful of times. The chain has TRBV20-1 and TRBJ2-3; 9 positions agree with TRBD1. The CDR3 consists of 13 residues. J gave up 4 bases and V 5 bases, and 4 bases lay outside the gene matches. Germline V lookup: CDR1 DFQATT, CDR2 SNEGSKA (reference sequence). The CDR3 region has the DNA TGCAGTGCTCTACAGGGGGCGGCAGATACGCAGTATTTT. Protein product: CSALQGAADTQYF.

For the CDR3, the DNA is TGTGCCAGCAGTTTCAAGCAGGGGGCGGGTAGTCTGTTCTTC. Its protein is CASSFKQGAGSLFF. The rearrangement joins TRBV6-5 to TRBJ2-1; 8 nucleotides align to TRBD1. This CDR3 is built from 14 residues. Germline CDR1 MNHEY, CDR2 SVGAGI. Trimming removed 4 bases from V and 15 bases from J; junction bases left unmatched: 14.

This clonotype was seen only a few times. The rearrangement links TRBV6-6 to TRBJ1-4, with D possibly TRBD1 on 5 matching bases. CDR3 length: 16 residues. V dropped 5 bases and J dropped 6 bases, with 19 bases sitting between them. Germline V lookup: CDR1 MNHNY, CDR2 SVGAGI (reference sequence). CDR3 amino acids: CASSPNLGTADEKLFF. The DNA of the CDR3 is TGTGCCAGCAGTCCGAACCTGGGGACTGCGGATGAAAAACTGTTTTTT.

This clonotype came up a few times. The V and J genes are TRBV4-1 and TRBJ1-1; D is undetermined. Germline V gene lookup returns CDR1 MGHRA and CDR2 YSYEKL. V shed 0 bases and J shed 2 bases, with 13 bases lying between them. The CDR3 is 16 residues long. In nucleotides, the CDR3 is TGCGCCAGCAGCCAAGATCGATTCGGCCGAAACACTGAAGCTTTCTTT. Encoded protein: CASSQDRFGRNTEAFF.

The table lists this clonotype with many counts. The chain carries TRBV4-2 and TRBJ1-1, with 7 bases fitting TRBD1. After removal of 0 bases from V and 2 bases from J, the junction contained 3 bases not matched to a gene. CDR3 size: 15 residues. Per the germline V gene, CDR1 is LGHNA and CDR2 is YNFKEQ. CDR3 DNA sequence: TGTGCCAGCAGCCAAGAGGGACAGAGAAACACTGAAGCTTTCTTT. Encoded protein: CASSQEGQRNTEAFF.

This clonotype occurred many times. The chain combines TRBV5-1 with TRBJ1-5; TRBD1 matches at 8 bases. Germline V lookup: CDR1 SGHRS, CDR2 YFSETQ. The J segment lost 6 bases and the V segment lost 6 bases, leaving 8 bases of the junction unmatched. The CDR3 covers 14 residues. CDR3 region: CASTISGGGQPQHF. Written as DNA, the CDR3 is TGCGCCAGCACTATATCAGGGGGCGGTCAGCCCCAGCATTTT.

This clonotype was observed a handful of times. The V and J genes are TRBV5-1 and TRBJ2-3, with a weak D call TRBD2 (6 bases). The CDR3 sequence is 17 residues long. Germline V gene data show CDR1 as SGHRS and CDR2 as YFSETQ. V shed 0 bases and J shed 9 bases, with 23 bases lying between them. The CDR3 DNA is TGCGCCAGCAGCTTGGAATTGACAGATCCGCAGGACTACACGCAGTATTTT. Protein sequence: CASSLELTDPQDYTQYF. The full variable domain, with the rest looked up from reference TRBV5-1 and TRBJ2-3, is KAGVTQTPRYLIKTRGQQVTLSCSPISGHRSVSWYQQTPGQGLQFLFEYFSETQRNKGNFPGRFSGRQFSNSRSEMNVSTLELGDSALYLCASSLELTDPQDYTQYFGPGTRLTVL.

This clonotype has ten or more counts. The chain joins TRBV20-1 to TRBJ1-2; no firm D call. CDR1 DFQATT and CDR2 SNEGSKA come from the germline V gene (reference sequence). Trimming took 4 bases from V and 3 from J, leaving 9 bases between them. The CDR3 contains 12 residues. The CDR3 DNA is TGCAGTGCTACAAAGACGGACTATGGCTACACCTTC. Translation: CSATKTDYGYTF.